Listed here are 24 T cell receptor beta chains from one sample, sequenced in a study of cytomegalovirus exposure and HLA in healthy donors. The primer mix had 60 Vbeta and 13 Jbeta primers. Produced via immunoSEQ multiplex PCR; TCRdb's table is partial and in-frame only. The repertoire consists of about 170,000 clones, with 65% to 85% occurring once and the leading ten covering nearly 2.5%. The sequenced material came from PBMCs. The receptors come from a male donor in good health and CMV-seronegative.

The V and J genes are TRBV28 and TRBJ2-7; 7 bases map to TRBD2. This CDR3 has 15 amino acids. Germline V CDR1 and CDR2: MDHEN, SYDVKM. The trim removed 4 bases at V and 6 bases at J, leaving 12 bases unmatched. CDR3 nucleotide sequence: TGTGCCAGCAGTTCCGAAGCGGGGAGGAGTCGCGAGCAGTACTTC. Translating it yields CASSSEAGRSREQYF.

This clone was seen a few times. This rearrangement joins TRBV6-1 to TRBJ2-1; 12 bases match TRBD2. The CDR3 contains 15 residues. Trimming removed 4 bases from V and 5 bases from J; junction bases left unmatched: 3. Looked up from germline, CDR1 is MNHNS and CDR2 is SASEGT. The CDR3 loop reads CASSAGLAGNNEQFF. The CDR3 region has the DNA TGTGCCAGCAGTGCGGGACTAGCGGGCAACAATGAGCAGTTCTTC.

The V call is TRBV15, the J call TRBJ2-1, with 8 bases matching TRBD2. Germline V gene data show CDR1 as LNHNV and CDR2 as YYDKDF (reference sequence). Trimming cost V 1 base and J 3 bases; bases outside gene matches: 8. This CDR3 region has 17 residues. CDR3 sequence: CATSRAEGGRLYNEQFF. The CDR3 DNA is TGTGCCACCAGCAGAGCTGAGGGCGGGAGGCTCTACAATGAGCAGTTCTTC.

This clone has only a few counts. This chain uses TRBV5-6 with TRBJ2-2; 7 bases agree with TRBD1. V lost 2 bases to trimming and J lost 4 bases; unmatched junction nucleotides: 5. Looked up from germline, CDR1 is SGHDT and CDR2 is YYEEEE. This CDR3 spans 15 amino acids. CDR3 protein: CASSFTGVRTGELFF. The CDR3 region has the DNA TGTGCCAGCAGCTTTACAGGGGTTCGCACCGGGGAGCTGTTTTTT.

The genes are TRBV6-5 and TRBJ1-1, with a tentative D call TRBD1 (5 bases). The V gene's germline CDR1 is MNHEY and CDR2 SVGAGI. V dropped 2 bases and J dropped 3 bases, with 7 bases sitting between them. This CDR3 has 13 residues. CDR3 sequence (DNA): TGTGCCAGCAGTTACCTAGGGGACACTGAAGCTTTCTTT. Amino acids: CASSYLGDTEAFF.

The genes are TRBV6-5 and TRBJ2-3, with D maybe TRBD1 (5 bases). This CDR3 has 16 residues. The V end lost 3 bases, the J end lost 3 bases, and 16 bases lay between the germline ends. CDR1 MNHEY and CDR2 SVGAGI come from the germline V gene. The CDR3 loop is CASSYDNPTGTDTQYF. CDR3 nucleotide sequence: TGTGCCAGCAGTTATGATAATCCAACAGGAACAGATACGCAGTATTTT.

CDR3 nucleotides: TGTGCCAGCAGTATCGACAGGGAGACCCAGTACTTC. Protein: CASSIDRETQYF. This chain connects TRBV5-5 to TRBJ2-5; D might be TRBD1 (6 bases). Trimming stripped 5 bases from V and 5 bases from J, with 10 bases between. CDR1 is SGHKS and CDR2 is YYEKEE in the germline V gene (reference sequence). The CDR3 consists of 12 residues.

The CDR3 spells CASSVADYEQYF. The CDR3 region has the DNA TGTGCCAGCAGCGTGGCCGACTACGAGCAGTACTTC. The J gene is TRBJ2-7, the V gene TRBV2, with D hard to call. V was clipped by 6 bases and J by 3 bases, with 9 bases between them. The CDR3 length is 12 residues. Germline V lookup: CDR1 SNHLY, CDR2 FYNNEI.

V and J are TRBV7-8 and TRBJ1-6; no firm D call. The germline V gene encodes CDR1 SGHVS and CDR2 FQNEAQ. This CDR3 is built from 15 residues. Trimming removed 1 base at V and 3 bases at J, with 7 bases between. The CDR3: CASSLGADYNSPLHF. The CDR3 region has the DNA TGTGCCAGCAGCTTAGGTGCAGACTATAATTCACCCCTCCACTTT.

The chain carries TRBV5-6 and TRBJ2-1; 9 bases align to TRBD1. The germline V gene encodes CDR1 SGHDT and CDR2 YYEEEE. V gave up 4 bases and J gave up 9 bases; unmatched junction bases: 11. CDR3 length equals 15 residues. The CDR3 DNA follows: TGTGCCAGCAGCGCCCGGGACAGGGCGTTGGGTGAGCAGTTCTTC. Amino acids: CASSARDRALGEQFF.

The chain is built from TRBV30 and TRBJ2-7; no reliable D call. This CDR3 has 13 residues. V shed 0 bases and J shed 3 bases, with 9 bases lying between them. Germline V CDR1 and CDR2: GTSNPN, SVGIG (reference sequence). The CDR3 region has the DNA TGTGCCTGGAGTGTTGGCAGGAACTACGAGCAGTACTTC. It is translated as CAWSVGRNYEQYF.

The chain is built from TRBV10-3 and TRBJ1-5; TRBD1 aligns across 8 bases. Germline V gene lookup returns CDR1 ENHRY and CDR2 SYGVKD. The CDR3 consists of 14 residues. After removal of 8 bases from V and 5 bases from J, the junction contained 8 bases not matched to a gene. The CDR3 DNA is TGTGCCATCCAGGGGGCCCTGGGGGATCAGCCCCAGCATTTT. The encoded protein is CAIQGALGDQPQHF.

Concerning this clone: The same CDR3 is also encoded by other DNA sequences in this sample. This rearrangement joins TRBV9 to TRBJ1-1; the D gene is possibly TRBD1 (5 bases). Germline lookup yields CDR1 SGDLS and CDR2 YYNGEE. Trimming removed 0 bases at V and 3 bases at J, with 6 bases between. The CDR3 length is 13 residues. CDR3 loop: CASSVGGDTEAFF. CDR3 in DNA: TGTGCCAGCAGCGTAGGGGGGGACACTGAAGCTTTCTTT.

V and J are TRBV4-3 and TRBJ2-7; TRBD1 matches 7 bases. The V and J ends lost 2 bases and 7 bases, in that order; junction bases with no gene match: 11. CDR3 length equals 15 residues. CDR1 and CDR2 from the germline V gene are LGHNA and YSLEER. The CDR3 DNA follows: TGCGCCAGCAGCCAACTTCCGACAGGGCCGGGGGAGCAGTACTTC. Its translation: CASSQLPTGPGEQYF.

V gene TRBV7-8 combines with J gene TRBJ2-7; TRBD2 might be the D (6 bases). The V gene's germline CDR1 is SGHVS and CDR2 FQNEAQ. CDR3 length: 16 residues. The V gene lost 5 bases and the J gene lost 2 bases, with 19 bases spanning the gap. The CDR3 spells CASSPGDSRGTYEQYF. In DNA form, the CDR3 reads TGTGCCAGCAGCCCGGGGGATAGCCGGGGGACCTACGAGCAGTACTTC.

The table lists this clone with a few counts. The gene calls are TRBV19 and TRBJ2-2, with D perhaps TRBD1 (6 bases). CDR3 length: 15 amino acids. Deletions cut 1 base from V and 3 bases from J, with 9 bases between. CDR1 LNHDA and CDR2 SQIVND come from the germline V gene (reference sequence). DNA for the CDR3: TGTGCCAGTAGTATAGGGGGACACGACACCGGGGAGCTGTTTTTT. The encoded protein is CASSIGGHDTGELFF.

The rearrangement joins TRBV27 to TRBJ1-2; TRBD1 matches at 7 bases. V dropped 3 bases and J dropped 5; count of bases not matched to a gene: 9. Germline CDR1 reads MNHEY; CDR2 reads SMNVEV (reference sequence). The CDR3 has 15 residues. In nucleotides, the CDR3 is TGTGCCAGCAGTTTTTCACAGGGGCATGAATATGGCTACACCTTC. Translated: CASSFSQGHEYGYTF.

The chain links TRBV7-9 to TRBJ2-7; perhaps TRBD1 as D (6 bases). V was clipped by 3 bases and J by 1 base, with 7 bases between them. Germline V gene sequence: CDR1 SEHNR, CDR2 FQNEAQ (reference sequence). The CDR3 length is 13 residues. CDR3 sequence: CASSFGQSYEQYF. In DNA, the CDR3 is TGTGCCAGCAGCTTCGGACAGTCCTACGAGCAGTACTTC.

CDR3: CATEGGSTDTQYF. The CDR3 DNA sequence: TGTGCCACCGAGGGAGGTAGCACAGATACGCAGTATTTT. The chain uses TRBV10-3 and TRBJ2-3, with D tentatively TRBD2 (6 bases). The CDR3 sequence is 13 residues long. V was cut by 10 bases and J by 0 bases, with 11 bases left in between. The germline CDR1 and CDR2 sequences are ENHRY and SYGVKD.

V usage is TRBV18 and J usage is TRBJ2-5; D might be TRBD2 (5 bases). This CDR3 comprises 14 residues. Per germline, CDR1 KGHSH and CDR2 LQKENI. The V end was cut by 2 bases, the J end by 7 bases, with 14 bases between. DNA of the CDR3: TGTGCCAGCTCACCATTGAGGGAGCCAGGGACCCAGTACTTC. It translates to CASSPLREPGTQYF.

Notes on this clone: Other DNA sequences in the same sample also yield this CDR3. The chain has TRBV29-1 and TRBJ2-7; D possibly corresponds to TRBD2 (6 bases). Germline lookup yields CDR1 SQVTM and CDR2 ANQGSEA. Trimming took 4 bases from V and 0 from J, leaving 7 bases between them. This CDR3 has 12 residues. The CDR3 region is CSVVGGSYEQYF. Here the CDR3 DNA reads TGCAGCGTTGTGGGGGGCTCCTACGAGCAGTACTTC.

The rearrangement joins TRBV5-4 to TRBJ2-3; TRBD1 might be the D (6 bases). This CDR3 is 14 amino acids long. Between the trimmed V and J ends, which lost 0 bases and 3 bases, there was a span of 8 bases. Germline CDR1 reads SGHNT; CDR2 reads YYREEE (reference sequence). CDR3 in amino acids: CASSLVGQTDTQYF. The CDR3 bases are TGTGCCAGCAGCTTGGTGGGACAAACAGATACGCAGTATTTT.

This clone was detected only once. The V call is TRBV11-2, the J call TRBJ1-3; 8 bases map to TRBD1. From germline, CDR1 is SGHAT and CDR2 FQNNGV. This CDR3 contains 15 residues. J was trimmed by 8 bases and V by 3 bases; bases with no gene match: 9. The CDR3 spells CASSFGQGLWDTIYF. DNA of the CDR3: TGTGCCAGCAGCTTTGGACAGGGCCTTTGGGACACCATATATTTT.

The chain joins TRBV18 to TRBJ1-1; D is undetermined. This CDR3 is 15 amino acids long. Deletions cut 3 bases from V and 6 bases from J, with 17 bases between. Germline lookup yields CDR1 KGHSH and CDR2 LQKENI. Written as DNA, the CDR3 is TGTGCCAGCTCACCCTCGGGGTACTCTGAATCTGAAGCTTTCTTT. Translated: CASSPSGYSESEAFF.